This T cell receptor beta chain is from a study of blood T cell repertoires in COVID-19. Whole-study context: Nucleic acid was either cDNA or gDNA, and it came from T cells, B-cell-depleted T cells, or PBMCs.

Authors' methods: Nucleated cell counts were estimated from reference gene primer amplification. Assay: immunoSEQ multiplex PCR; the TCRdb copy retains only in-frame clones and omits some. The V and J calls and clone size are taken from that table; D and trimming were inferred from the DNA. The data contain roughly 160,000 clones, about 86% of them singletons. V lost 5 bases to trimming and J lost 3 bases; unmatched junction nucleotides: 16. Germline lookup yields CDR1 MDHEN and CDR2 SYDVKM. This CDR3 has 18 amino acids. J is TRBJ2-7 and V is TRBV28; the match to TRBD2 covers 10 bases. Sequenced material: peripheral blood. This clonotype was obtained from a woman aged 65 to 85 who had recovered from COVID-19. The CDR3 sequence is CASSPPRGFGLAVYEQYF. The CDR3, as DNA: TGTGCCAGCAGTCCCCCGAGGGGGTTTGGACTAGCGGTCTACGAGCAGTACTTC. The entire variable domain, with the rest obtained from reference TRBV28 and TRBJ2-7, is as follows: DVKVTQSSRYLVKRTGEKVFLECVQDMDHENMFWYRQDPGLGLRLIYFSYDVKMKEKGDIPEGYSVSREKKERFSLILESASTNQTSMYLCASSPPRGFGLAVYEQYFGPGTRLTVT.